A single T cell receptor beta chain is shown here with its context. CDR3 size: 17 residues. V dropped 0 bases and J dropped 1 base, with 15 bases sitting between them. From germline, CDR1 is SGHVS and CDR2 FQNEAQ. As originally analysed: Amplification with reference gene primers provided the estimates of nucleated cell counts. Assay: immunoSEQ multiplex PCR; the TCRdb copy retains only in-frame clones and omits some. V, J and clone size were drawn from that table, and D and trimming were deduced from the DNA. This table holds roughly 80,000 clones, approximately 91% found once. Those enrolled in Seattle joined during active infection and were followed longitudinally afterward. This entry is derived from a study of blood T cell repertoires in COVID-19.

The source is a middle-aged man with COVID-19, enrolled during active disease. Sequencing was carried out using peripheral blood. The V gene is TRBV7-8, the J gene TRBJ2-5; maybe TRBD2 (6 bases). The DNA for the CDR3 is TGTGCCAGCAGCTTAGCGCCGGGGACTCATACCCAAGAGACCCAGTACTTC. It codes for CASSLAPGTHTQETQYF.